This T cell receptor beta chain was profiled in a study of T cell repertoires in ileal Crohn's disease. Measured with immunoSEQ multiplex PCR; TCRdb has only the in-frame clones, and not every one. Of some 15,000 clones listed, roughly two thirds are singletons. Germline CDR1 is PRHDT and CDR2 is FYEKMQ (reference sequence). Trimming pared 2 bases from V and 0 bases from J, leaving 8 bases between. This CDR3 is 14 amino acids long. The chain combines TRBV13 with TRBJ2-7; D is unclear. Sequenced: ileal tissue. The source of this sequence is an adult with Crohn's disease. Here the CDR3 reads CASSLSRNSYEQYF. CDR3 nucleotides: TGTGCCAGCAGCTTATCCAGGAACTCCTACGAGCAGTACTTC.